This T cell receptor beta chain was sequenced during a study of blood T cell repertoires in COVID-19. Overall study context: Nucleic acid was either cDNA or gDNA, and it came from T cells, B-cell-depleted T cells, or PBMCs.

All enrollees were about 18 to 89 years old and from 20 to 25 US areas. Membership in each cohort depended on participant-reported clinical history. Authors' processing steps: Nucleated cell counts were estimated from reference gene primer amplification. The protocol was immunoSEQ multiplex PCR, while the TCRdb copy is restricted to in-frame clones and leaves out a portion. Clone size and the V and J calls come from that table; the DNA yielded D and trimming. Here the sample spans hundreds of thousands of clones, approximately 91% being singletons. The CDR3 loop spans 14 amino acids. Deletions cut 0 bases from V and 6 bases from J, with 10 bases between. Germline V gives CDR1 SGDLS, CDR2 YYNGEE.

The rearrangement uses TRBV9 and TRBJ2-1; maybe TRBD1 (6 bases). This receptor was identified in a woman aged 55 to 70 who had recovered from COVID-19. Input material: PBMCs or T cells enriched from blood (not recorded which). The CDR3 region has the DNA TGTGCCAGCAGCGTAGAAGGGACACTCAATGAGCAGTTCTTC. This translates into CASSVEGTLNEQFF.